This T cell receptor (beta chain) was found in a study of T cell responses to AZD1222 COVID-19 vaccine. Notes on this clone: Its specificity is not known.

Whole-study results and caveats: Repertoires were collected only later (after the peak T cell response had occurred). Across the whole spike, CD4 TCRs peaked at regions 160-218 and 743-854.

Sequencing was performed with immunoSEQ multiplex PCR; in TCRdb, only in-frame clones are kept and a portion is missing. This table holds some 110,000 clones, approximately 90% found once. The V and J ends lost 1 base and 1 base, in that order; junction bases with no gene match: 2. Per germline, CDR1 SGHRS and CDR2 YFSETQ. This CDR3 comprises 15 residues. This specimen consisted of peripheral blood, obtained on day 0 of AZD1222 vaccination. The chain links TRBV5-1 to TRBJ2-5, with TRBD1 matching over 9 bases. The TCR comes from an adult in good health. CDR3: CASSLQTGGQETQYF. For the CDR3, the DNA is TGCGCCAGCAGCTTGCAGACAGGGGGCCAAGAGACCCAGTACTTC.